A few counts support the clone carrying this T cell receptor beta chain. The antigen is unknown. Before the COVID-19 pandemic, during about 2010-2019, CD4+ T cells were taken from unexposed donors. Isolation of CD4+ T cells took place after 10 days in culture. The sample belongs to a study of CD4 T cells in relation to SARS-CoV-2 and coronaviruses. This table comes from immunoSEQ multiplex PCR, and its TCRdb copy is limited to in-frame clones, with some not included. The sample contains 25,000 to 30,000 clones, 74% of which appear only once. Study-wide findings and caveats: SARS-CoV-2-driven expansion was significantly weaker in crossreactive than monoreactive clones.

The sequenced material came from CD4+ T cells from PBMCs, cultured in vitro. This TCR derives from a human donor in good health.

DNA for the CDR3: TGTGCCAGCAGCTTAGGCCTGGAGAGGGGCCGAGGCTACACCTTC. Protein: CASSLGLERGRGYTF. This chain joins TRBV7-9 and TRBJ1-2, with D tentatively TRBD1 (5 bases). Per germline, CDR1 SEHNR and CDR2 FQNEAQ (reference sequence). This CDR3 is built from 15 residues. With 1 base removed from V and 8 bases from J, the gap between germline ends came to 17 bases. The entire variable domain, with the rest obtained from reference TRBV7-9 and TRBJ1-2, is as follows: DTGVSQNPRHKITKRGQNVTFRCDPISEHNRLYWYRQTLGQGPEFLTYFQNEAQLEKSRLLSDRFSAERPKGSFSTLEIQRTEQGDSAMYLCASSLGLERGRGYTFGSGTRLTVV.